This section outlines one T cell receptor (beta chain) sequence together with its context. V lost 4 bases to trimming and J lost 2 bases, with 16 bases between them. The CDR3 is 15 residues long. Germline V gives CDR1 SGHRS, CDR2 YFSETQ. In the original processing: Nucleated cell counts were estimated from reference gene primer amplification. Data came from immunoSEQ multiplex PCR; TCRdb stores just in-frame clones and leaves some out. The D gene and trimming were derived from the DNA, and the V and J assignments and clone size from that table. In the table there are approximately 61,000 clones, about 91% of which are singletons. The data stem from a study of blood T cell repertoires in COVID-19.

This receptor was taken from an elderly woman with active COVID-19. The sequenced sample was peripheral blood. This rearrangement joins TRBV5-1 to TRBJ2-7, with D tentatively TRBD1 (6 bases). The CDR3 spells CASSQDSHSTYEQYF. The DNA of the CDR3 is TGCGCCAGCAGCCAGGACAGTCATAGTACCTACGAGCAGTACTTC.